This paragraph reports one TCR beta chain. This record comes from a study of blood T cell repertoires in COVID-19. From germline, CDR1 is SNHLY and CDR2 FYNNEI. The CDR3 has 16 residues. J lost 5 bases, V lost 2 bases, and 4 bases had no gene match. Sequencing was performed with immunoSEQ multiplex PCR; in TCRdb, only in-frame clones are kept and a portion is missing. The sample shows 150,000 to 200,000 clones, around 83% of them seen only once. Material: peripheral blood. The chain employs TRBV2 and TRBJ2-3; 13 bases fit TRBD2. This receptor was taken from a human donor in a cohort sampled during active COVID-19. The CDR3 region has the DNA TGTGCCAGCAGTGAATTAACTAGCGGGGGGGGAGATACGCAGTATTTT. This codes for CASSELTSGGGDTQYF.